The rows below give T cell receptor beta chains drawn from one sample of a study of blood T cell repertoires in COVID-19. The data were produced by immunoSEQ multiplex PCR, yet TCRdb's version contains in-frame clones alone and is incomplete. The sample lists roughly 240,000 clones; approximately 87% were seen once. Sequenced: peripheral blood. The source is a man in his fifties or sixties who had recovered from COVID-19. The CDR3 runs from the conserved cysteine through the conserved F or W. Each record gives: V gene, CDR3 length, J gene, CDR3 protein.

>TRBV5-8|12|TRBJ1-4
CASSPRGEKLFF
>TRBV27|16|TRBJ1-5
CASSLWAGDSNQPQHF
>TRBV19|16|TRBJ2-5
CASSIDLASGGETQYF
>TRBV28|11|TRBJ2-2
CASTSPLELFF
>TRBV5-5|15|TRBJ2-3
CASSPGTGVTDTQYF
>TRBV14|14|TRBJ2-5
CASSQVIMERTQYF
>TRBV29-1|12|TRBJ1-2
CSVLQGFGGYTF
>TRBV19|15|TRBJ2-2
CASSHRTGYTGELFF
>TRBV7-9|14|TRBJ2-1
CASSAPGQGGEQFF
>TRBV6-5|14|TRBJ2-7
CASSRHQGNYEQYF
>TRBV19|15|TRBJ1-1
CASNLYRTGNTEAFF
>TRBV18|13|TRBJ1-1
CASSPRGGTEAFF
>TRBV21-1|22|TRBJ2-5
CASSFKGQGALVTGGTQETQYF
>TRBV2|17|TRBJ2-5
CASNPRGRSGIQETQYF
>TRBV14|15|TRBJ2-1
CASSQDRARYNEQFF
>TRBV5-1|15|TRBJ1-5
CASSQDSYSNQPQHF
>TRBV5-1|18|TRBJ2-1
CASSSGLVTGGVNNEQFF
>TRBV7-8|14|TRBJ2-1
CASSRRDRNNEQFF
>TRBV12-3/TRBV12-4|12|TRBJ2-2
CASSTSPGELFF
>TRBV15|13|TRBJ2-1
CATSRVRGNEQFF
>TRBV5-8|16|TRBJ2-5
CASSLGTSGLQETQYF
>TRBV24-1|16|TRBJ2-2
CATRAQGTPGTGELFF
>TRBV19|14|TRBJ1-2
CASWGRGLNYGYTF
>TRBV30|14|TRBJ1-6
CAWSPQGAPSPLHF
>TRBV10-3|15|TRBJ1-4
CAISPGGAGNEKLFF
>TRBV6-4|14|TRBJ1-5
CASSENGVGQPQHF
>TRBV29-1|14|TRBJ1-1
CSVEGGGSGTEAFF
>TRBV6-1|16|TRBJ1-3
CASSVTSGKSGNTIYF
>TRBV2|16|TRBJ1-3
CASSVRQSFQGNTIYF
>TRBV5-4|14|TRBJ1-2
CASSLTEANYGYTF
>TRBV2|15|TRBJ1-6
CASSGQGALSSPLHF
>TRBV7-2|15|TRBJ2-7
CASSLAMGSGVEQYF
>TRBV5-4|16|TRBJ2-1
CASSPRTSGIYNEQFF
>TRBV27|15|TRBJ2-1
CASSRDRGPYNEQFF
>TRBV6-1|15|TRBJ2-7
CASSDWAGVSYEQYF
>TRBV27|15|TRBJ2-1
CASSLEGGFYNEQFF
>TRBV5-6|14|TRBJ2-5
CASSRQGITETQYF
>TRBV4-1|17|TRBJ1-3
CASSQTRGQSSGNTIYF
>TRBV19|16|TRBJ2-4
CASSPLAGLAKNIQYF
>TRBV30|15|TRBJ2-2
CAWSAVSGRHGELFF
>TRBV19|14|TRBJ1-2
CASSSPGQPSGYTF
>TRBV6-5|15|TRBJ2-2
CASSFAPTGIGELFF
>TRBV19|14|TRBJ2-7
CASNPGQGRIEQYF
>TRBV5-6|16|TRBJ2-2
CASSLSAGFMAGELFF
>TRBV30|13|TRBJ2-3
CACPRGGPDTQYF
>TRBV5-5|14|TRBJ1-5
CASSQDRGGQPQHF
>TRBV11-2|12|TRBJ1-1
CASSFRATEAFF
>TRBV5-1|15|TRBJ2-3
CASSLVSSLAHTQYF
>TRBV5-4|15|TRBJ1-1
CASSLKGALNTEAFF
>TRBV5-4|14|TRBJ2-3
CASSERERTDTQYF
>TRBV2|13|TRBJ1-6
CASSPLRASPLHF
>TRBV19|15|TRBJ1-1
CASSSRGTGSTEAFF
>TRBV5-1|13|TRBJ1-3
CASRQEIGNTIYF
>TRBV6-5|15|TRBJ2-5
CASSYSPGGRETQYF
>TRBV6-4|15|TRBJ2-1
CASSLSGATYNEQFF